The source of this TCR beta chain is a study of CD8 T cells in ankylosing spondylitis. It was by quantitative 5'-RACE with molecular barcodes that TCR beta libraries were made. TCRdb re-called the 5' RACE reads with MiXCR, one entry per CDR3 protein. The sample has more than 500,000 distinct CDR3 sequences; 5.3% are singletons. Regarding the study as a whole: Characteristic of ankylosing spondylitis blood, it appeared, was a TCR beta motif comprising about eight highly homologous variants. Significant enrichment of disease-linked clones was reportedly seen in matched ankylosing spondylitis synovial fluid.

This clonotype occurred a few times. The antigen is undetermined. The source is a male donor with ankylosing spondylitis. The sequenced sample consisted of blood, either unsorted or a sorted T cell fraction (not recorded which).

DNA of the CDR3: TGTGCCAGCAGCTTAGCACGGGTCTACTCTAACCCCGGGGAGCTGTTTTTT. Its translation is CASSLARVYSNPGELFF. The V call is TRBV11-2, the J call TRBJ2-2; D not resolved. The CDR3 extends over 17 amino acids. Trimming removed 1 base from V and 6 bases from J, with 18 bases in between. Germline V lookup: CDR1 SGHAT, CDR2 FQNNGV. Complete variable domain (other parts from reference TRBV11-2 and TRBJ2-2): EAGVAQSPRYKIIEKRQSVAFWCNPISGHATLYWYQQILGQGPKLLIQFQNNGVVDDSQLPKDRFSAERLKGVDSTLKIQPAKLEDSAVYLCASSLARVYSNPGELFFGEGSRLTVL.